This is a list of T cell receptor beta chains from one sample in a study of OX40 agonist ivuxolimab in advanced cancers. TCRdb's table, derived via immunoSEQ multiplex PCR, lists solely in-frame clones and lacks some. The sample yields some 99,000 clones, around 88% seen once. The sequencing used CD4+ or CD8+ T cells sorted from blood, collected in a trial of the OX40 agonist ivuxolimab. These receptor sequences come from an adult with an advanced solid tumor such as melanoma, head and neck, liver or kidney cancer. Each CDR3 is given with its conserved first and last residue. D genes are given only for firm matches. Where a row states a size, it is once, few, many or the class of an expanded clone; other rows omit it.

V	J	D	size	DNA	CDR3
TRBV7-2	TRBJ2-3	NA	NA	TGTGCCAGCAGCCCAACAGGGTCCTACACAGATACGCAGTATTTT	CASSPTGSYTDTQYF
TRBV7-9	TRBJ1-2	NA	few	TGTGCCAGCAGCGCCACAGGGAGGGCTGGCTACACCTTC	CASSATGRAGYTF
TRBV7-2	TRBJ1-1	NA	NA	TGTGCCAGCAGCTTACTAGAAGCTTTCTTT	CASSLLEAFF
TRBV27	TRBJ2-5	TRBD2	NA	TGTGCCAGCAGCCTGAGGGGACTAGCGGGGGGATTTGGTGATGAGACCCAGTACTTC	CASSLRGLAGGFGDETQYF
TRBV7-9	TRBJ1-5	TRBD1	NA	TGTGCCAGCAGCTTAGGCCTGGGACAGGGGGGCAATCAGCCCCAGCATTTT	CASSLGLGQGGNQPQHF
TRBV9	TRBJ2-3	NA	NA	TGTGCCAGCAGCGTAGCGGCCGGTGGGGGGTCGCCAGATACGCAGTATTTT	CASSVAAGGGSPDTQYF
TRBV28	TRBJ1-3	NA	NA	TGTGCCAGCAATGAGTCTGGAAACACCATATATTTT	CASNESGNTIYF
TRBV4-2	TRBJ2-3	TRBD2	NA	TGTGCCAGCAGCTATCGATTTCTAGCGGGGCAAAGCACAGATACGCAGTATTTT	CASSYRFLAGQSTDTQYF
TRBV18	TRBJ1-2	NA	once	TGTGCCAGCTCACCTTCGGCAGGAATCTATGGCTACACCTTC	CASSPSAGIYGYTF
TRBV19	TRBJ1-2	TRBD1	NA	TGTGCCAGGACAGGGAATGGCTACACCTTC	CARTGNGYTF
TRBV7-2	TRBJ2-7	NA	few	TGTGCCAGCAGCCCTTACTACGAGCAGTACTTC	CASSPYYEQYF
TRBV19	TRBJ1-5	NA	NA	TGTGCCAGTAAGGAGGGGGATTTTAATCAGCCCCAGCATTTT	CASKEGDFNQPQHF
TRBV25-1	TRBJ2-2	NA	NA	TGTGCCAGCAGTGAAGGGCTCCCCGGGGAGCTGTTTTTT	CASSEGLPGELFF
TRBV7-2	TRBJ1-1	TRBD1	NA	TGTGCCAGCAGCCGGACAGGGAACACTGAAGCTTTCTTT	CASSRTGNTEAFF
TRBV5-6	TRBJ1-2	NA	NA	TGTGCCAGCAGCTTGTTTCCGAAGGGATCCTATGGCTACACCTTC	CASSLFPKGSYGYTF
TRBV11-3	TRBJ2-2	NA	NA	TGTGCCAGCAGTCCAAACACCGGGGAGCTGTTTTTT	CASSPNTGELFF
TRBV6-5	TRBJ1-3	NA	NA	TGTGCCGCCCTGGAGGGAGGGGCTGGAAACACCACATATTTT	CAALEGGAGNTTYF
TRBV5-6	TRBJ2-4	NA	once	TGTGCCAGCAGCTTGCTTCAGGGCAATCGCATTCAGTACTTC	CASSLLQGNRIQYF
TRBV9	TRBJ2-7	NA	NA	TGTGCCAGCAGCGTCTCGGTCGAAGGCGAGCAGTACTTC	CASSVSVEGEQYF
TRBV18	TRBJ1-6	NA	NA	TGTGCCAGCTCACCAAGGGGCGATGGGGATTCACCCCTCCACTTT	CASSPRGDGDSPLHF
TRBV7-8	TRBJ2-2	NA	NA	TGTGCCAGCAGCTTAATGTGGGGGGCGAGCACCGGGGAGCTGTTTTTT	CASSLMWGASTGELFF
TRBV4-2	TRBJ1-4	TRBD1	NA	TGTGCCAGCAGCCCGAGGGGGCCCACTAATGAAAAACTGTTTTTT	CASSPRGPTNEKLFF
TRBV5-1	TRBJ2-5	TRBD2	NA	TGCGCCAGCAGCCCCGGGAGGGGCCCGGAGACCCAGTACTTC	CASSPGRGPETQYF
TRBV6-5	TRBJ2-7	NA	NA	TGTGCCAGCAGTTACCAGGACTACGGGATTGGGCAGTACTTC	CASSYQDYGIGQYF
TRBV18	TRBJ2-3	NA	NA	TGTGCCAGCTCACCACCGTCAGGAGATACGCAGTATTTT	CASSPPSGDTQYF
TRBV18	TRBJ1-1	NA	once	TGTGCCAGCACCCCGGGACGGGGGAACACTGAAGCTTTCTTT	CASTPGRGNTEAFF
TRBV28	TRBJ1-5	NA	few	TGTGCGGCTACGCGACAGGGCAATCAGCCCCAGCATTTT	CAATRQGNQPQHF
TRBV6-4	TRBJ2-7	NA	NA	TGTGCCAGCAGTGTTGAACTAGTGGGGACCTACGAGCAGTACTTC	CASSVELVGTYEQYF
TRBV4-1	TRBJ2-7	NA	NA	TGCGCCAGCAGCCGGACCTCCCAAGGGGTAAACGAGCAGTACTTC	CASSRTSQGVNEQYF
TRBV28	TRBJ1-2	NA	NA	TGTGCCAGCAGGGGTGAACTAACTCGTGGCTACACCTTC	CASRGELTRGYTF
TRBV6-1	TRBJ1-4	TRBD1	NA	TGTGCCAGCAGACGACTTCAGGGGGCTGGGGAAAAACTGTTTTTT	CASRRLQGAGEKLFF
TRBV7-3	TRBJ1-1	NA	NA	TGTGCCAGCAGCTTAAACCCAGGGGCGGGCACTGAAGCTTTCTTT	CASSLNPGAGTEAFF
TRBV12-5	TRBJ1-1	NA	NA	TGTGCTAGTGTATCGGGAGTCCGGGACACTGAAGCTTTCTTT	CASVSGVRDTEAFF
TRBV19	TRBJ2-7	NA	once	TGTGCCAGTAGCCCGACAGCGACCTACGAGCAGTACTTC	CASSPTATYEQYF